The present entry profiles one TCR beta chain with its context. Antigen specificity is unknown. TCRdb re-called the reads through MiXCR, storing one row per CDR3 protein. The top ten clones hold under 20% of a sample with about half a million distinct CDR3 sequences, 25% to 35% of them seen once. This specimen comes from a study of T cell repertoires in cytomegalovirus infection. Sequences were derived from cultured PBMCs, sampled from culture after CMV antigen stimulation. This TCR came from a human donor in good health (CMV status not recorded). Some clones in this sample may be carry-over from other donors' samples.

The CDR3 protein is CASTFNEGETQYF. CDR3 bases: TGTGCCAGCACCTTTAACGAAGGAGAGACCCAGTACTTC. V usage is TRBV7-9 and J usage is TRBJ2-5; D gene uncertain. Trimming shortened V by 7 bases and J by 4 bases, and 13 bases separated the two germline ends. The germline V gene has CDR1 SEHNR and CDR2 FQNEAQ (reference sequence). This CDR3 has 13 residues.